The next 28 T cell receptor beta chains were all read from a single sample in a study of cytomegalovirus exposure and HLA in healthy donors. Libraries were prepared by immunoSEQ multiplex PCR; TCRdb keeps only in-frame clonotypes and omits some of them. The repertoire holds fewer than 150,000 clones, with just over 85% as singletons. The sample taken for sequencing was PBMCs. These receptors all stem from a woman aged 18-35 years in good health and CMV-seropositive.

In DNA form, the CDR3 reads TGTGCCAGCAGTTGGGGGCCCATGGGGGAGCTGTTTTTT. This codes for CASSWGPMGELFF. The rearrangement links TRBV2 to TRBJ2-2; possibly TRBD1 for D (6 bases). Germline CDR1 SNHLY, CDR2 FYNNEI. Trimming cost V 5 bases and J 8 bases, with 12 bases left between them. There are 13 residues in the CDR3.

This clone was detected only a few times. The CDR3 here is CASRWEGENGYTF. As DNA, the CDR3 is TGTGCCAGCAGATGGGAGGGAGAGAATGGCTACACCTTC. The rearrangement links TRBV2 to TRBJ1-2; no firm D call. The V gene's germline CDR1 is SNHLY and CDR2 FYNNEI. V lost 6 bases and J 6 bases, leaving 14 bases between the germline ends. The CDR3 covers 13 residues.

The chain uses TRBV19 and TRBJ1-2; D perhaps matches TRBD1 (5 bases). Germline CDR1 and CDR2: LNHDA and SQIVND (reference sequence). Deletions cut 5 bases from V and 5 bases from J, with 18 bases between. The CDR3 has 15 residues. Written as DNA, the CDR3 is TGTGCCAGTAGTGCCGCGGGGGGGAACCATTATGGCTACACCTTC. Residues: CASSAAGGNHYGYTF.

The genes are TRBV5-6 and TRBJ2-3; perhaps TRBD2 as D (5 bases). There are 13 residues in the CDR3. Trimming stripped 0 bases from V and 3 bases from J, with 5 bases between. Germline CDR1 reads SGHDT; CDR2 reads YYEEEE. In DNA form, the CDR3 reads TGTGCCAGCAGCTTGGGCGGGACAGATACGCAGTATTTT. This sequence encodes CASSLGGTDTQYF.

J is TRBJ2-1 and V is TRBV14; weak D call: TRBD2 (5 bases). V shed 4 bases and J shed 10 bases, with 11 bases lying between them. Germline CDR1 SGHDN, CDR2 FVKESK. The CDR3 extends over 12 amino acids. CDR3 nucleotide sequence: TGTGCCAGCAGCCCAACTAGGGTGGAGCAGTTCTTC. Protein: CASSPTRVEQFF.

The rearrangement links TRBV7-3 to TRBJ2-1; perhaps TRBD2 as D (5 bases). There are 13 residues in the CDR3. The ends were cut back, 5 bases at V and 9 bases at J, with 14 bases in the middle. In germline, CDR1 is SGHTA, CDR2 FQGTGA. CDR3 region: CASSPALAGEQFF. In DNA form, the CDR3 reads TGTGCCAGCAGCCCAGCCCTGGCGGGTGAGCAGTTCTTC.

This sequence joins TRBV27 and TRBJ2-1; 8 bases line up with TRBD2. The CDR3 is 15 residues long. J lost 2 bases, V lost 5 bases, and 5 bases had no gene match. Germline loops: CDR1 MNHEY, CDR2 SMNVEV (reference sequence). The CDR3 DNA reads as TGTGCCAGCAGTAATAGCGGGAAGCCCTACAATGAGCAGTTCTTC. Its protein product is CASSNSGKPYNEQFF.

CDR3 DNA: TGTGCCAGCAGTACCCCGACAGGGTATGGCTACACCTTC. It is translated as CASSTPTGYGYTF. V usage is TRBV6-5 and J usage is TRBJ1-2, with TRBD1 matching over 7 bases. CDR3 length equals 13 residues. V trimming: 5 bases; J trimming: 5 bases; junction bases outside the gene matches: 5. The V gene's germline CDR1 is MNHEY and CDR2 SVGAGI.

J is TRBJ2-5 and V is TRBV7-2; D not certain. Germline CDR1 is SGHTA and CDR2 is FQGNSA. The CDR3 loop spans 12 amino acids. The V and J ends lost 6 bases and 0 bases respectively, with 5 bases between them. This chain's CDR3 is CASSRYQETQYF. The DNA for the CDR3 is TGTGCCAGCAGTCGGTACCAAGAGACCCAGTACTTC.

The chain is built from TRBV13 and TRBJ2-7, with 7 bases lining up with TRBD2. J lost 5 bases, V lost 3 bases, and 10 bases had no gene match. Germline CDR1 PRHDT, CDR2 FYEKMQ (reference sequence). The CDR3 has 15 amino acids. The CDR3 DNA reads TGTGCCAGCAGCTTGCGCGGGAGTTGGTCGCACGAGCAGTACTTC. Its translation is CASSLRGSWSHEQYF.

V and J are TRBV25-1 and TRBJ1-2; D is unclear. Trimming cost V 6 bases and J 2 bases, with 10 bases left between them. This CDR3 is 13 amino acids long. The germline CDR1 and CDR2 sequences are MGHDK and SYGVNS. The CDR3 protein is CASREGGNYGYTF. CDR3 nucleotides: TGTGCCAGCAGGGAAGGAGGAAACTATGGCTACACCTTC.

V is TRBV15 and J is TRBJ1-5; D is perhaps TRBD1 (5 bases). The CDR3 contains 17 residues. Germline V CDR1 and CDR2: LNHNV, YYDKDF (reference sequence). Trimming took off 0 bases at V and 2 bases at J, with 14 bases between the two ends. The CDR3 reads CATSREAPWGGNQPQHF. For the CDR3, the DNA is TGTGCCACCAGCAGAGAGGCCCCTTGGGGGGGCAATCAGCCCCAGCATTTT.

This rearrangement joins TRBV29-1 to TRBJ1-1; D gene ambiguous. V was trimmed by 3 bases and J by 5 bases, leaving 16 bases between them. Germline values: CDR1 SQVTM, CDR2 ANQGSEA. CDR3 length: 14 amino acids. CDR3 sequence reads: CSVDEAAEDTEAFF. Written as DNA, the CDR3 is TGCAGCGTTGACGAGGCCGCTGAGGATACTGAAGCTTTCTTT.

The chain has TRBV30 and TRBJ2-2; D unresolved. The CDR3 extends over 12 amino acids. V was pared by 5 bases and J by 7 bases, with 11 bases between. From germline, CDR1 is GTSNPN and CDR2 SVGIG (reference sequence). Here the CDR3 reads CAWSGDVGELFF. In DNA, the CDR3 is TGTGCCTGGTCGGGTGATGTCGGGGAGCTGTTTTTT. The whole variable domain, remainder taken from reference TRBV30 and TRBJ2-2, is SQTIHQWPATLVQPVGSPLSLECTVEGTSNPNLYWYRQAAGRGLQLLFYSVGIGQISSEVPQNLSASRPQDRQFILSSKKLLLSDSGFYLCAWSGDVGELFFGEGSRLTVL.

The sample holds one count of this clone. This chain uses TRBV28 with TRBJ1-1, with TRBD1 matching over 7 bases. With V trimmed by 6 bases and J by 1 base, 14 bases remained unmatched. This CDR3 spans 17 amino acids. The germline CDR1 and CDR2 sequences are MDHEN and SYDVKM. CDR3 region: CASSPLVTWTGNTEAFF. CDR3 nucleotides: TGTGCCAGCAGCCCCCTCGTAACCTGGACAGGGAACACTGAAGCTTTCTTT.

This chain joins TRBV5-6 and TRBJ2-7, with D hard to call. The ends were cut back, 2 bases at V and 0 bases at J, with 9 bases in the middle. The CDR3 runs to 14 residues. Germline CDR1 is SGHDT and CDR2 is YYEEEE. For the CDR3, the DNA is TGTGCCAGCAGCTTCCCACACAACTCCTACGAGCAGTACTTC. Translated, it gives CASSFPHNSYEQYF.

The chain combines TRBV28 with TRBJ1-4, with D hard to call. Germline values: CDR1 MDHEN, CDR2 SYDVKM. Trimming left V 3 bases short and J 8 bases short, with 10 bases between. There are 13 residues in the CDR3. DNA for the CDR3: TGTGCCAGCAGTTTGGGCAGAGAGGAAAAACTGTTTTTT. It yields the protein CASSLGREEKLFF.

The V gene is TRBV11-2, the J gene TRBJ2-1; perhaps TRBD2 as D (6 bases). The germline gives CDR1 SGHAT, CDR2 FQNNGV. The CDR3 runs to 14 residues. V gave up 1 base and J gave up 8 bases, with 12 bases separating them. The CDR3 protein is CASSLGGGIHEQFF. The CDR3 nucleotides are TGTGCCAGCAGCTTAGGGGGCGGGATCCATGAGCAGTTCTTC.

This sequence joins TRBV15 and TRBJ1-4; the D is unclear. V was clipped by 0 bases and J by 10 bases, with 6 bases between them. There are 12 residues in the CDR3. Germline CDR1 is LNHNV and CDR2 is YYDKDF (reference sequence). The CDR3 loop reads CATSRDRGKLFF. As DNA, the CDR3 is TGTGCCACCAGCAGAGATCGAGGAAAACTGTTTTTT.

The J gene is TRBJ2-3, the V gene TRBV11-2; D might be TRBD2 (7 bases). Germline CDR1 reads SGHAT; CDR2 reads FQNNGV. The V end was cut by 5 bases, the J end by 0 bases, with 21 bases between. The CDR3 contains 18 residues. CDR3 sequence reads: CASSPWALRGPSTDTQYF. The CDR3, as DNA: TGTGCCAGCAGCCCTTGGGCCTTGCGGGGGCCTAGCACAGATACGCAGTATTTT.

V usage is TRBV2 and J usage is TRBJ2-7; 9 positions agree with TRBD1. Germline CDR1 SNHLY, CDR2 FYNNEI. This CDR3 is built from 15 residues. The V segment lost 4 bases and the J segment 6 bases; nucleotides outside the gene matches: 10. The CDR3 loop is CASSVQGAREGEQYF. The CDR3, as DNA: TGTGCCAGCAGTGTACAGGGGGCACGAGAAGGCGAGCAGTACTTC.

This clone appeared a single time. This rearrangement joins TRBV5-1 to TRBJ2-1; 12 bases match TRBD2. The germline V gene has CDR1 SGHRS and CDR2 YFSETQ. The CDR3 has 19 amino acids. The V and J ends lost 1 base and 7 bases, in that order; junction bases with no gene match: 15. The CDR3 loop is CASSLYASGGGASENEQFF. CDR3 sequence (DNA): TGCGCCAGCAGCTTGTACGCTAGCGGGGGGGGAGCATCTGAGAATGAGCAGTTCTTC.

The chain joins TRBV5-1 to TRBJ2-1; D may be TRBD2 (6 bases). Germline assignment: CDR1 SGHRS and CDR2 YFSETQ. The V end was cut by 4 bases, the J end by 12 bases, with 14 bases between. This CDR3 spans 12 amino acids. The CDR3 DNA reads TGCGCCAGCAGCGCTACCGGGACTCCGCAGTTCTTC. Protein sequence: CASSATGTPQFF.

The V gene is TRBV4-3, the J gene TRBJ2-3; D gene ambiguous. Germline lookup yields CDR1 LGHNA and CDR2 YSLEER. The CDR3 has 15 residues. V was cut by 0 bases and J by 2 bases, with 9 bases left in between. This CDR3 is CASSQDLDPTDTQYF. The CDR3 DNA sequence: TGCGCCAGCAGCCAAGATCTAGACCCCACAGATACGCAGTATTTT.

J is TRBJ2-1 and V is TRBV7-8; D remains unclear. This CDR3 contains 12 residues. CDR1 SGHVS and CDR2 FQNEAQ come from the germline V gene. Trimming removed 0 bases from V and 6 bases from J, with 3 bases in between. The CDR3 spells CASSLASNEQFF. DNA for the CDR3: TGTGCCAGCAGCTTAGCTAGCAATGAGCAGTTCTTC.

CDR3 in amino acids: CASSFPTIQNIQYF. CDR3 nucleotides: TGTGCCAGCAGTTTTCCTACGATCCAAAACATTCAGTACTTC. The chain uses TRBV28 and TRBJ2-4; D gene unclear. V lost 3 bases and J 5 bases, leaving 11 bases between the germline ends. The CDR3 is made up of 14 amino acids. Looked up from germline, CDR1 is MDHEN and CDR2 is SYDVKM.

Worth noting for this clone: The same CDR3 can be traced to other DNA sequences in this sample. The gene calls are TRBV5-1 and TRBJ2-1; 9 bases map to TRBD2. J gave up 8 bases and V 2 bases, and 8 bases lay outside the gene matches. The CDR3 runs to 15 residues. Per the germline V gene, CDR1 is SGHRS and CDR2 is YFSETQ. The CDR3 nucleotides are TGCGCCAGCAGCTTTGGTAGCGGGAGTGGAGATGAGCAGTTCTTC. It translates to CASSFGSGSGDEQFF.

The chain uses TRBV5-1 and TRBJ2-5; TRBD2 aligns across 7 bases. J gave up 1 base and V 5 bases, and 11 bases lay outside the gene matches. Germline CDR1 and CDR2: SGHRS and YFSETQ. There are 16 residues in the CDR3. CDR3 in DNA: TGCGCCAGCAGAGGCGGGAGCTCCTTAACCCAAGAGACCCAGTACTTC. It is translated as CASRGGSSLTQETQYF.